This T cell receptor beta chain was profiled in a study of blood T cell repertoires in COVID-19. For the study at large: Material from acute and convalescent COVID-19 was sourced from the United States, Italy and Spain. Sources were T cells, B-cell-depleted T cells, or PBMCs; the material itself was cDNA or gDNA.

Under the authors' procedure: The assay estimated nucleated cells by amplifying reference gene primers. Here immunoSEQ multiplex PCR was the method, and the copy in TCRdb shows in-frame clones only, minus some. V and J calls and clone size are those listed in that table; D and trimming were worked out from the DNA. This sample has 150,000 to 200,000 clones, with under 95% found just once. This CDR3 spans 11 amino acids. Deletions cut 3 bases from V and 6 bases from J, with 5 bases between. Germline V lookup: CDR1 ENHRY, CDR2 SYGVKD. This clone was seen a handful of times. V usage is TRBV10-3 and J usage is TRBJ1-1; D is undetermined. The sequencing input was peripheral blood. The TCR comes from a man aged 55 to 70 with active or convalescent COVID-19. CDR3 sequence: CAISDRAEAFF. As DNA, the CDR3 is TGTGCCATCAGTGACCGGGCTGAAGCTTTCTTT.